This is a list of T cell receptor beta chains from one sample in a study of OX40 agonist ivuxolimab in advanced cancers. Method: immunoSEQ multiplex PCR; TCRdb's copy keeps in-frame clones and lacks some. The sample records about 37,000 clones, around 87% being singletons. The sample was CD4+ or CD8+ T cells sorted from blood, taken in a trial of the OX40 agonist ivuxolimab. The receptors stem from an adult with an advanced solid tumor such as melanoma, head and neck, liver or kidney cancer. Both conserved end residues are part of each CDR3. The D gene is left open where the match is weak. Clone size is shown for a subset of rows, as once, few, many or a class of expanded clone.

d_gene	v_gene	abundance	j_gene	len	CDR3aa	CDR3nt
NA	TRBV6-1	NA	TRBJ2-7	13	CATSSFGAIEQYF	TGTGCCACTTCCAGTTTCGGGGCCATCGAGCAGTACTTC
TRBD1	TRBV2	few	TRBJ1-5	14	CASSTGQGGQPQHF	TGTGCCAGCAGCACTGGACAGGGAGGACAGCCCCAGCATTTT
TRBD1	TRBV6-1	NA	TRBJ1-2	14	CASTQTGIGYGYTF	TGTGCCAGCACTCAGACAGGGATTGGCTATGGCTACACCTTC
NA	TRBV6-5	few	TRBJ2-7	14	CASRFAGQNYEQYF	TGTGCCAGCCGGTTTGCAGGGCAGAACTACGAGCAGTACTTC
NA	TRBV5-1	NA	TRBJ2-2	15	CASSLVGGQTGELFF	TGCGCCAGCAGCTTGGTGGGGGGCCAGACCGGGGAGCTGTTTTTT
TRBD2	TRBV9	NA	TRBJ2-5	15	CASSASGGARETQYF	TGTGCCAGCAGCGCTAGCGGGGGGGCCCGGGAGACCCAGTACTTC
NA	TRBV18	NA	TRBJ2-7	14	CASSPGTSSYEQYF	TGTGCCAGCTCACCAGGGACGAGCTCCTACGAGCAGTACTTC
TRBD2	TRBV4-2	NA	TRBJ2-1	18	CASSQGVAGTNSYNEQFF	TGTGCCAGCAGCCAAGGGGTAGCGGGGACCAACTCCTACAATGAGCAGTTCTTC
NA	TRBV7-9	NA	TRBJ1-5	14	CASSKTGIDQPQHF	TGTGCCAGCAGTAAGACAGGAATTGATCAGCCCCAGCATTTT
NA	TRBV4-1	few	TRBJ1-5	16	CASSQDGRDGNQPQHF	TGCGCCAGCAGCCAAGATGGGAGGGACGGCAATCAGCCCCAGCATTTT
NA	TRBV9	once	TRBJ2-2	12	CASSVVNGELFF	TGTGCCAGCAGCGTAGTGAACGGGGAGCTGTTTTTT